Following are 26 T cell receptor beta chains from one sample sequenced in a study of shared clonotypes between healthy human individuals. This table comes from immunoSEQ multiplex PCR, and its TCRdb copy is limited to in-frame clones, with some not included. The sample has more than 1.2 million clones, approximately 98.5% seen once. Material for sequencing was naive CD4+ T cells sorted from blood. Subset of the sample: CD45RA+ positively selected. The source is a man younger than 45 in good health.

As to this clone: In the same sample, other DNA sequences code for this CDR3. The rearrangement joins TRBV5-1 to TRBJ2-7; 10 bases agree with TRBD1. CDR3 length: 14 amino acids. Germline V gives CDR1 SGHRS, CDR2 YFSETQ. V lost 3 bases to trimming and J lost 3 bases; unmatched junction nucleotides: 3. The CDR3 spells CASSSGQGGYEQYF. CDR3 nucleotide sequence: TGCGCCAGCAGCTCAGGACAGGGGGGCTACGAGCAGTACTTC.

The V call is TRBV10-3, the J call TRBJ2-2, with 9 bases fitting TRBD1. CDR1 ENHRY and CDR2 SYGVKD come from the germline V gene. This CDR3 is built from 16 residues. The junction had 4 bases not matched to a gene; V was cut back by 4 bases and J by 1 base. CDR3 nucleotides: TGTGCCATCAGTGGCCCGGGACAGGGGAACACCGGGGAGCTGTTTTTT. Protein product: CAISGPGQGNTGELFF.

The chain has TRBV5-5 and TRBJ1-5; the D gene is possibly TRBD1 (6 bases). Germline CDR1 SGHKS, CDR2 YYEKEE (reference sequence). V lost 4 bases and J 2 bases, leaving 10 bases between the germline ends. This CDR3 is built from 14 residues. CDR3 region: CASSRGQGNQPQHF. The CDR3 nucleotides read TGTGCCAGCAGCCGGGGACAAGGCAATCAGCCCCAGCATTTT.

The chain has TRBV2 and TRBJ2-1, with 13 positions matching TRBD2. The CDR3 is 17 amino acids. The ends lost 3 bases at V and 4 bases at J; junction bases unmatched: 6. Germline V CDR1 and CDR2: SNHLY, FYNNEI. CDR3 bases: TGTGCCAGCAGTGAGACTAGCGGGAGGTCCCCTTACAATGAGCAGTTCTTC. Amino acid sequence: CASSETSGRSPYNEQFF.

In DNA form, the CDR3 reads TGTGCAAGTCGCCAACAGCGGGACCGTGAGCAGTTCTTC. Amino acid sequence: CASRQQRDREQFF. The rearrangement links TRBV12-2 to TRBJ2-1; the table assigns TRBD2, which was not confirmed against the DNA. TRBV12-2 is deemed a pseudogene. This CDR3 region has 13 residues.

Notes on this clone: At the DNA level, this CDR3 is encoded by other sequences in the same sample as well. The chain joins TRBV19 to TRBJ2-3; TRBD2 agrees at 7 bases. The CDR3 has 14 amino acids. V was pared by 6 bases and J by 1 base, with 4 bases of the junction left unmatched. CDR1 and CDR2 (germline): LNHDA, SQIVND (reference sequence). The CDR3 region is CASSLGGGTDTQYF. In DNA form, the CDR3 reads TGTGCCAGTAGCTTGGGGGGGGGCACAGATACGCAGTATTTT.

V and J are TRBV29-1 and TRBJ2-5; the match to TRBD2 covers 13 bases. The junction had 5 bases not matched to a gene; V was cut back by 7 bases and J by 3 bases. Germline CDR1 SQVTM, CDR2 ANQGSEA. The CDR3 consists of 14 residues. The CDR3 coding sequence is TGCAGCGCCTACGGACTAGCGGGAGAAGAGACCCAGTACTTC. It specifies CSAYGLAGEETQYF.

Note on this clone: Here the CDR3 omits its conserved ending phenylalanine or tryptophan, so a read error is the likely source. V and J are TRBV5-1 and TRBJ2-7; weak D call: TRBD1 (6 bases). Germline CDR1 SGHRS, CDR2 YFSETQ. The V and J ends lost 0 bases and 0 bases respectively, with 10 bases between them. The CDR3 has 15 amino acids. CDR3: CASSLETGSSYEQYL. The CDR3 bases are TGCGCCAGCAGCTTGGAGACAGGTAGCTCCTACGAGCAGTACTTA.

This chain joins TRBV13 and TRBJ2-7; either TRBD1 or TRBD2 may fit D (5 bases each). V lost 4 bases and J lost 4, with 14 bases in between. Germline CDR1 is PRHDT and CDR2 is FYEKMQ (reference sequence). The CDR3 is 14 amino acids. DNA of the CDR3: TGTGCCAGCAGCTGGGACCGGGGCCCTTACGAGCAGTACTTC. This translates into CASSWDRGPYEQYF.

The chain uses TRBV7-2 and TRBJ2-3; D is perhaps TRBD1 (6 bases). The germline V gene encodes CDR1 SGHTA and CDR2 FQGNSA. The CDR3 runs 15 residues. Trimming removed 5 bases at V and 1 base at J, with 13 bases between. In DNA form, the CDR3 reads TGTGCCAGCAGCCTACACTCAGGGGGCACAGATACGCAGTATTTT. Its translation is CASSLHSGGTDTQYF.

J is TRBJ2-5 and V is TRBV4-3; the D gene is possibly TRBD2 (5 bases). This CDR3 contains 14 residues. Germline CDR1 and CDR2: LGHNA and YSLEER. V shed 1 base and J shed 6 bases, with 12 bases lying between them. The DNA of the CDR3 is TGCGCCAGCAGCCAAGGTTCCGGGATGAAGACCCAGTACTTC. Translating gives CASSQGSGMKTQYF.

The chain joins TRBV18 to TRBJ1-1; D is perhaps TRBD1 (6 bases). The CDR3 contains 12 residues. CDR1 is KGHSH, CDR2 LQKENI, per germline. The V and J ends lost 2 bases and 11 bases respectively, with 12 bases between them. CDR3 region: CASSPEGVLAFF. CDR3 nucleotides: TGTGCCAGCTCACCAGAGGGGGTATTGGCTTTCTTT.

The chain combines TRBV10-2 with TRBJ2-3, with D perhaps TRBD2 (5 bases). Germline loops: CDR1 WSHSY, CDR2 SAAADI. Deletions cut 3 bases from V and 8 bases from J, with 18 bases between. The CDR3 has 15 amino acids. CDR3: CASSETPDFFSTQYF. For the CDR3, the DNA is TGCGCCAGCAGTGAAACCCCGGACTTTTTCAGTACGCAGTATTTT.

CDR3 region: CASSSLGAEAFF. CDR3 DNA: TGTGCCAGCAGTTCCCTCGGGGCGGAAGCTTTCTTT. The genes are TRBV28 and TRBJ1-1, with D possibly TRBD1 on 5 matching bases. Trimming stripped 4 bases from V and 8 bases from J, with 11 bases between. The germline V gene encodes CDR1 MDHEN and CDR2 SYDVKM. This CDR3 contains 12 residues.

The chain links TRBV5-1 to TRBJ2-5; the D is unclear. The V gene's germline CDR1 is SGHRS and CDR2 YFSETQ. The length of the CDR3 is 14 residues. Trimming pared 4 bases from V and 0 bases from J, leaving 10 bases between. The CDR3 is CASSGGTYQETQYF. The CDR3 region has the DNA TGCGCCAGCAGCGGTGGTACGTACCAAGAGACCCAGTACTTC.

The V gene is TRBV5-5, the J gene TRBJ2-2; TRBD2 matches 11 bases. The CDR3 consists of 15 residues. Trimming removed 2 bases from V and 7 bases from J; junction bases left unmatched: 4. Germline V gene lookup returns CDR1 SGHKS and CDR2 YYEKEE (reference sequence). This chain's CDR3 is CASSLLAGVNGELFF. In DNA, the CDR3 is TGTGCCAGCAGCTTACTAGCGGGAGTCAACGGGGAGCTGTTTTTT.

The rearrangement joins TRBV11-3 to TRBJ2-1; 8 bases are a match to TRBD2. This CDR3 contains 15 residues. The V and J ends lost 3 bases and 10 bases, in that order; junction bases with no gene match: 11. Germline loops: CDR1 SGHNT, CDR2 YENEEA. The CDR3 region is CASSLSGSRDREQFF. The CDR3 bases are TGTGCCAGCAGCTTGAGCGGGAGCAGAGATAGAGAGCAGTTCTTC.

The V call is TRBV6-6, the J call TRBJ2-7; TRBD1 agrees at 9 bases. The CDR3 is made up of 13 amino acids. Germline-derived CDR1 and CDR2 are MNHNY and SVGAGI (reference sequence). V was clipped by 4 bases and J by 3 bases; unmatched bases: 1. DNA of the CDR3: TGTGCCAGCAGTTTGGACAGGGGCTACGAGCAGTACTTC. This encodes CASSLDRGYEQYF.

This chain joins TRBV19 and TRBJ1-1; D uncertain. The V gene lost 9 bases and the J gene lost 1 base, with 9 bases spanning the gap. CDR3 length equals 12 residues. CDR1 LNHDA and CDR2 SQIVND come from the germline V gene (reference sequence). CDR3: CASLQPNTEAFF. The CDR3 DNA reads TGTGCCAGCCTACAACCGAACACTGAAGCTTTCTTT.

Comments on this clone: This CDR3 is also generated by other DNA sequences in the sample. The chain links TRBV9 to TRBJ2-7; D unresolved. The germline V gene has CDR1 SGDLS and CDR2 YYNGEE. This CDR3 spans 14 amino acids. V gave up 0 bases and J gave up 4 bases, with 11 bases separating them. This chain's CDR3 is CASSVDGPSYEQYF. CDR3 DNA sequence: TGTGCCAGCAGCGTAGACGGACCAAGTTACGAGCAGTACTTC.

The genes are TRBV6-5 and TRBJ2-2; D possibly uses TRBD1 or TRBD2 (5 bases each). Germline V gene data show CDR1 as MNHEY and CDR2 as SVGAGI. This CDR3 comprises 16 residues. The V and J ends lost 4 bases and 3 bases respectively, with 15 bases between them. Here the CDR3 DNA reads TGTGCCAGCAGTTCACTGGGGGACGTATACACCGGGGAGCTGTTTTTT. Amino acids: CASSSLGDVYTGELFF.

The chain employs TRBV28 and TRBJ1-5, with D perhaps matching TRBD1 (6 bases). Germline V gene lookup returns CDR1 MDHEN and CDR2 SYDVKM. The CDR3 sequence is 14 residues long. V lost 8 bases and J lost 2, with 13 bases in between. DNA of the CDR3: TGTGCCAGCTACGTGGGGGGCGGCAATCAGCCCCAGCATTTT. Its protein product is CASYVGGGNQPQHF. Using reference TRBV28 and TRBJ1-5 for the parts outside the CDR3, the full variable domain is DVKVTQSSRYLVKRTGEKVFLECVQDMDHENMFWYRQDPGLGLRLIYFSYDVKMKEKGDIPEGYSVSREKKERFSLILESASTNQTSMYLCASYVGGGNQPQHFGDGTRLSIL.

The J gene is TRBJ2-7, the V gene TRBV9, with 10 bases that match TRBD2. V gave up 3 bases and J gave up 3 bases; unmatched junction bases: 15. This CDR3 spans 18 amino acids. Germline V gives CDR1 SGDLS, CDR2 YYNGEE. CDR3 residues: CASSASSGRGYEGYEQYF. The CDR3 DNA is TGTGCCAGCAGCGCCTCTAGCGGGAGAGGATACGAGGGCTACGAGCAGTACTTC.

The chain links TRBV19 to TRBJ1-4, with TRBD1 as a possible D gene (5 bases). Trimming took off 5 bases at V and 11 bases at J, with 18 bases between the two ends. This CDR3 is built from 14 residues. Germline-derived CDR1 and CDR2 are LNHDA and SQIVND (reference sequence). The CDR3 DNA follows: TGTGCCAGTAGTCAACCGCGAGGGGCTAGTAAACTGTTTTTT. This gives the protein CASSQPRGASKLFF.

The chain links TRBV6-1 to TRBJ2-2; D remains ambiguous. V was shortened by 5 bases and J by 1 base, with 5 bases between the two germline ends. The germline V gene encodes CDR1 MNHNS and CDR2 SASEGT. This CDR3 region has 13 residues. The CDR3 nucleotides read TGTGCCAGCAGTCCCCAGAACACCGGGGAGCTGTTTTTT. It is translated as CASSPQNTGELFF.

Of note for this clone: This same CDR3 is encoded by further DNA sequences in the sample. V is TRBV9 and J is TRBJ1-1; D may be TRBD1 (5 bases). The CDR3 extends over 14 amino acids. CDR1 is SGDLS and CDR2 is YYNGEE in the germline V gene. The V gene lost 4 bases and the J gene lost 1 base, with 11 bases spanning the gap. Here the CDR3 DNA reads TGTGCCAGCAGCCCTCTTACAGGGAACACTGAAGCTTTCTTT. Translated: CASSPLTGNTEAFF.